This T cell receptor beta chain derives from a study of shared clonotypes between healthy human individuals. V lost 4 bases, J lost 5 bases, and 9 bases stayed unmatched. This CDR3 has 15 amino acids. In germline, CDR1 is SEHNR, CDR2 FQNEAQ (reference sequence). A word on this clone: Its antigen is not identified.

Original handling: ImmunoSEQ output held junction-only sequences without quality scores, so filtering differed. The data were produced by immunoSEQ multiplex PCR, yet TCRdb's version contains in-frame clones alone and is incomplete. Clone size and V and J calls were adopted from that table, with D and trimming inferred from the DNA. The sample shows about 2.2 million clones, around 93% of them seen only once. CD45RO-negative, CCR7-positively selected cells formed the naive CD8 fraction, excluding terminally differentiated effector memory CD45RA+ cells. Findings of the study overall: Clonotype sharing across several donors was observed for about 4.8% of naive CD4 clonotypes.

The chain uses TRBV7-9 and TRBJ1-1; 8 bases match TRBD1. The sample was naive CD8+ T cells from PBMCs. This clonotype was sampled from a man younger than 35 in good health. Some clones in this sample may be carry-over from other donors' samples. CDR3 sequence reads: CASSYAQGARTEAFF. The CDR3 bases are TGTGCCAGCAGCTACGCTCAGGGGGCGAGGACTGAAGCTTTCTTT.